These 6 T cell receptor beta chains share one sample of origin, sequenced in a study of blood T cell repertoires in COVID-19. Generated by immunoSEQ multiplex PCR, the TCRdb table keeps only in-frame clones and is missing some. The sample has 85,000 to 120,000 clones, almost 85% seen once; the top ten hold 7.5% to 10%. Sequenced: peripheral blood. The receptors were gathered from a middle-aged man with active or convalescent COVID-19.

The chain recombines TRBV14 with TRBJ2-1; TRBD2 matches 8 bases. Trimming removed 1 base from V and 4 bases from J; junction bases left unmatched: 3. CDR3 length: 15 residues. The germline V gene encodes CDR1 SGHDN and CDR2 FVKESK. Written as DNA, the CDR3 is TGTGCCAGCAGCCAAGTAGCGGGGTCGTACAATGAGCAGTTCTTC. It translates to CASSQVAGSYNEQFF.

The V call is TRBV18, the J call TRBJ1-4; 10 bases align to TRBD1. This CDR3 is 15 amino acids long. Germline values: CDR1 KGHSH, CDR2 LQKENI. The junction had 6 bases not matched to a gene; V was cut back by 4 bases and J by 7 bases. The CDR3 loop reads CASSRMGQGTEKLFF. DNA of the CDR3: TGTGCCAGCTCACGAATGGGACAGGGGACTGAAAAACTGTTTTTT.

This clone was seen only once. The chain joins TRBV7-3 to TRBJ2-3, with 13 bases aligning to TRBD2. There are 16 residues in the CDR3. Trimming removed 4 bases from V and 0 bases from J; junction bases left unmatched: 1. Germline V gene sequence: CDR1 SGHTA, CDR2 FQGTGA. The CDR3 DNA sequence: TGTGCCAGCAGCTCGGGACTAGCGGGGAGCACAGATACGCAGTATTTT. It codes for CASSSGLAGSTDTQYF.

The chain combines TRBV24-1 with TRBJ1-2, with 7 bases aligning to TRBD1. V gave up 2 bases and J gave up 8 bases; unmatched junction bases: 4. Germline V lookup: CDR1 KGHDR, CDR2 SFDVKD. This CDR3 is built from 13 residues. CDR3 bases: TGTGCCACCAGTGATTCCAACAGGGGCGGCTACACCTTC. Its protein product is CATSDSNRGGYTF.

The CDR3 reads CATRQGPYNEQFF. The CDR3 region has the DNA TGCGCCACCCGACAGGGTCCCTACAATGAGCAGTTCTTC. This chain connects TRBV5-1 to TRBJ2-1; TRBD1 matches 7 bases. The CDR3 has 13 amino acids. CDR1 is SGHRS and CDR2 is YFSETQ in the germline V gene. Trimming cost V 9 bases and J 2 bases; bases outside gene matches: 5.

This chain connects TRBV19 to TRBJ1-1; D might be TRBD1 (5 bases). The CDR3 spans 13 residues. Germline V gene lookup returns CDR1 LNHDA and CDR2 SQIVND (reference sequence). Trimming left V 4 bases short and J 1 base short, with 7 bases between. The CDR3 loop is CASSTTANTEAFF. DNA for the CDR3: TGTGCCAGTAGTACGACAGCGAACACTGAAGCTTTCTTT.